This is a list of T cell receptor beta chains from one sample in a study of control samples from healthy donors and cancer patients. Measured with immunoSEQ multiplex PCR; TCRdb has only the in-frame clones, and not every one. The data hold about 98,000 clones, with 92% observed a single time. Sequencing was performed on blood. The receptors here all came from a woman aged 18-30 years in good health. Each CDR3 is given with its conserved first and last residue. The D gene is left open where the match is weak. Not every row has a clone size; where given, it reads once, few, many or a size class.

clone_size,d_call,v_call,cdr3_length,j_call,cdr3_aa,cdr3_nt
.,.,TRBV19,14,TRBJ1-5,CASSTGSSNQPQHF,TGTGCCAGTAGTACGGGGTCAAGCAATCAGCCCCAGCATTTT
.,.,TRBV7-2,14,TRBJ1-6,CASSFKTVGSPLHF,TGTGCCAGCAGCTTCAAGACAGTTGGGTCACCCCTCCACTTT
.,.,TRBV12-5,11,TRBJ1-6,CASAFGSPLHF,TGTGCTAGTGCTTTCGGGTCACCCCTCCACTTT
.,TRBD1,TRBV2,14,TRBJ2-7,CASKPTGGGYEQYF,TGTGCCAGCAAGCCCACAGGGGGCGGATACGAGCAGTACTTC
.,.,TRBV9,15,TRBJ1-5,CASSPSAVSNQPQHF,TGTGCCAGCAGCCCTAGCGCGGTTAGCAATCAGCCCCAGCATTTT
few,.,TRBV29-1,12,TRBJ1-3,CSGTTSGNTIYF,TGCAGCGGAACAACGTCTGGAAACACCATATATTTT
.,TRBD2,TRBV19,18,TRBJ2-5,CASSMGLAGGGVLETQYF,TGTGCCAGTAGTATGGGACTAGCGGGGGGTGGGGTTCTGGAGACCCAGTACTTC
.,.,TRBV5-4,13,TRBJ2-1,CASSLRDSNEQFF,TGTGCCAGCAGCTTGCGCGATAGTAATGAGCAGTTCTTC
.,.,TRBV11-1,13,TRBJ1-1,CASSLGVGTEAFF,TGTGCCAGCAGCTTAGGGGTTGGCACTGAAGCTTTCTTT
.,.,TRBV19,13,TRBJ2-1,CASRQTPYNEQFF,TGTGCCAGTAGGCAAACCCCCTACAATGAGCAGTTCTTC
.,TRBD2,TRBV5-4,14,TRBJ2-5,CASSLAGGRETQYF,TGTGCCAGCAGCTTAGCGGGGGGGAGGGAGACCCAGTACTTC
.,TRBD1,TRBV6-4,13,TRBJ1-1,CASSDSKGQVAFF,TGTGCCAGCAGTGACTCGAAGGGACAGGTAGCTTTCTTT
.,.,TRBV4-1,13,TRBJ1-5,CASSPYPNQPQHF,TGCGCCAGCAGCCCCTACCCCAATCAGCCCCAGCATTTT
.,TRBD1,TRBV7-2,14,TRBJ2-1,CASSLWDSRNEQFF,TGTGCCAGCAGCCTCTGGGACAGTCGGAATGAGCAGTTCTTC
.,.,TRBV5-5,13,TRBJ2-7,CASSLRGSYEQYF,TGTGCCAGCAGCTTGAGGGGTTCCTACGAGCAGTACTTC
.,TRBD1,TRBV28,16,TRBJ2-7,CASSPLGRTGAAEQYF,TGTGCCAGCAGTCCGCTGGGACGGACAGGGGCCGCCGAGCAGTACTTC
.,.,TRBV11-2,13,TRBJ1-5,CASSFGSNQPQHF,TGTGCCAGCAGCTTTGGCAGCAATCAGCCCCAGCATTTT
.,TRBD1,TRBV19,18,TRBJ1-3,CASSIGPQGARSGNTIYF,TGTGCCAGTAGTATAGGACCTCAGGGGGCCCGCTCTGGAAACACCATATATTTT
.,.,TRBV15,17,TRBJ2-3,CATSRDLGTSSWDTQYF,TGTGCCACCAGCAGAGATTTAGGGACTTCCTCTTGGGATACGCAGTATTTT
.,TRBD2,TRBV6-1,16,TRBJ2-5,CASSEQLAGGRETQYF,TGTGCCAGCAGTGAGCAACTAGCGGGGGGTAGAGAGACCCAGTACTTC
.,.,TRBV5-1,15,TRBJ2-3,CASSRQVRVPDTQYF,TGCGCCAGCAGCCGCCAGGTCAGGGTCCCAGATACGCAGTATTTT
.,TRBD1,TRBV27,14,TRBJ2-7,CASSLTGGLYEQYF,TGTGCCAGCAGTTTAACAGGGGGCCTCTACGAGCAGTACTTC
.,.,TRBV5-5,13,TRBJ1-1,CASSLDSGLGAFF,TGTGCCAGCAGCTTGGATTCCGGTCTCGGAGCTTTCTTT
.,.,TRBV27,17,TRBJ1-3,CASSSYGKGESGNTIYF,TGTGCCAGCAGTTCCTATGGCAAGGGGGAATCTGGAAACACCATATATTTT
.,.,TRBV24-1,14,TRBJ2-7,CATSDPGQSGEQYF,TGTGCCACCAGTGACCCTGGGCAATCGGGGGAGCAGTACTTC
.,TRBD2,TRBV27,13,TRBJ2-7,CASSWGGAYEQYF,TGTGCCAGCAGTTGGGGGGGTGCCTACGAGCAGTACTTC
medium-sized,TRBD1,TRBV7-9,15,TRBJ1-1,CASSIEDRLNTEAFF,TGTGCCAGCAGCATCGAGGACAGGTTGAACACTGAAGCTTTCTTT
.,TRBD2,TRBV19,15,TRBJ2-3,CASKLAGGPTDTQYF,TGTGCCAGTAAACTAGCGGGAGGGCCCACAGATACGCAGTATTTT